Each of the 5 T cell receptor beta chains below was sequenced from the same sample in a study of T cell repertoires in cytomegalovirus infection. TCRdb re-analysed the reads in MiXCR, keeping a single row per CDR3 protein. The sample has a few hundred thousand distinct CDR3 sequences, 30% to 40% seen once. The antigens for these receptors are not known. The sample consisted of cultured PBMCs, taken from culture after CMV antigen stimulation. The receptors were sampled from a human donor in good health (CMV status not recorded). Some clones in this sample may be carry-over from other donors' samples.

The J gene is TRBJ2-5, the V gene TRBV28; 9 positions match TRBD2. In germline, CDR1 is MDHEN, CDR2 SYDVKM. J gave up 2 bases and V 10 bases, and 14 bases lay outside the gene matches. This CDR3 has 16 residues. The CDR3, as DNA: TGTGCCACCCCCCCCGGGGTAGCGGGGGAACAAGAGACCCAGTACTTC. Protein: CATPPGVAGEQETQYF. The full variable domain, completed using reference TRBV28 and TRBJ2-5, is DVKVTQSSRYLVKRTGEKVFLECVQDMDHENMFWYRQDPGLGLRLIYFSYDVKMKEKGDIPEGYSVSREKKERFSLILESASTNQTSMYLCATPPGVAGEQETQYFGPGTRLLVL.

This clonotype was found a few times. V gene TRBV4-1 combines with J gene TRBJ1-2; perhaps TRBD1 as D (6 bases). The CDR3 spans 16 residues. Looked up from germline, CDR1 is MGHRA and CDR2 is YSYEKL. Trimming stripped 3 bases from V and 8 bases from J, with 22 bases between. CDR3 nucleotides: TGCGCCAGCAGCCACATTAACAGGGTGAGGAGGTACGGCTACACCTTC. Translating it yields CASSHINRVRRYGYTF.

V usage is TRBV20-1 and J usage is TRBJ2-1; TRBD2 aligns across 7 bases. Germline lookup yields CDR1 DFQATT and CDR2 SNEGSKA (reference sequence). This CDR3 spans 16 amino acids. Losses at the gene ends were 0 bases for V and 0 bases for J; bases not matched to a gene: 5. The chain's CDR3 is CSARDLSSGSYNEQFF. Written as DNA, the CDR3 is TGCAGTGCTAGAGATTTGTCTAGCGGCTCCTACAATGAGCAGTTCTTC.

This CDR3 reads CASIDGRGGEQYV. In DNA form, the CDR3 reads TGTGCCAGCATCGATGGCAGGGGAGGGGAGCAGTACGTC. The chain uses TRBV6-6 and TRBJ2-7, with D tentatively TRBD2 (7 bases). CDR3 length: 13 amino acids. CDR1 MNHNY and CDR2 SVGAGI come from the germline V gene (reference sequence). V gave up 7 bases and J gave up 7 bases, with 17 bases separating them.

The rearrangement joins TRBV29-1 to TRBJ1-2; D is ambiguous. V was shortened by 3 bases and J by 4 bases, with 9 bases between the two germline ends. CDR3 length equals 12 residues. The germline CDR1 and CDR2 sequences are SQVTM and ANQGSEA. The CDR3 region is CSVDRSLYGYTF. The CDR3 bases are TGCAGCGTTGACAGGTCCCTCTATGGCTACACCTTC.